Below, 9 T cell receptor beta chains from the same sample are listed, as sequenced in a study of beta chain features in type 1 diabetes. Their target antigens are unknown. Study-level points and caveats: Within each of all four CD4+ subsets, Type 1 diabetes patients had TCRB CDR3s that were moderately but significantly shorter.

What was sequenced were expressed TCRB transcripts, since all of the isolated RNA had been reverse transcribed. Sequenced by immunoSEQ multiplex PCR; TCRdb stores in-frame clones only, minus some. This table has 640,000 or so clones, under 15% appearing once. Source material: naive CD4+ T cells from blood. These TCRs come from a man between 18 and 35 years old with type 1 diabetes.

The chain combines TRBV30 with TRBJ1-5; D not resolved. Trimming took 7 bases from V and 0 from J, leaving 10 bases between them. Germline CDR1 is GTSNPN and CDR2 is SVGIG (reference sequence). The CDR3 extends over 13 amino acids. The CDR3 bases are TGTGCCTCAGGACGGGATAGCAATCAGCCCCAGCATTTT. Translation: CASGRDSNQPQHF.

This clone was seen a handful of times. The rearrangement uses TRBV28 and TRBJ1-4; D gene ambiguous. Looked up from germline, CDR1 is MDHEN and CDR2 is SYDVKM. CDR3 size: 16 residues. Trimming removed 5 bases at V and 6 bases at J, with 19 bases between. DNA of the CDR3: TGTGCCAGCAGTCGCACCCAAAGTTCGTTCGATGAAAAACTGTTTTTT. Encoded protein: CASSRTQSSFDEKLFF. The variable domain in full, with the rest retrieved from reference TRBV28 and TRBJ1-4, is DVKVTQSSRYLVKRTGEKVFLECVQDMDHENMFWYRQDPGLGLRLIYFSYDVKMKEKGDIPEGYSVSREKKERFSLILESASTNQTSMYLCASSRTQSSFDEKLFFGSGTQLSVL.

The chain couples TRBV18 to TRBJ2-7; D uncertain. CDR1 is KGHSH, CDR2 LQKENI, per germline. CDR3 size: 12 residues. Trimming left V 3 bases short and J 2 bases short, with 5 bases between. The CDR3 DNA follows: TGTGCCAGCTCACCGGAAACCTACGAGCAGTACTTC. It yields the protein CASSPETYEQYF.

The chain couples TRBV27 to TRBJ2-7, with 11 bases matching TRBD1. The V and J ends lost 3 bases and 6 bases, in that order; junction bases with no gene match: 4. From germline, CDR1 is MNHEY and CDR2 SMNVEV (reference sequence). This CDR3 has 14 residues. CDR3 DNA sequence: TGTGCCAGCAGTTTGCGGGACAGGGGGGTCGAGCAGTACTTC. Translating gives CASSLRDRGVEQYF.

This chain connects TRBV6-5 to TRBJ1-2, with D unclear. CDR1 MNHEY and CDR2 SVGAGI come from the germline V gene. The CDR3 spans 12 residues. Trimming pared 7 bases from V and 6 bases from J, leaving 12 bases between. In DNA, the CDR3 is TGTGCCAGCATATCAGCGACGGATGGCTACACCTTC. Translating gives CASISATDGYTF.

This clone was picked up a small number of times. The chain links TRBV28 to TRBJ2-7; 8 bases fit TRBD1. Germline loops: CDR1 MDHEN, CDR2 SYDVKM. V was pared by 5 bases and J by 4 bases, with 7 bases of the junction left unmatched. This CDR3 is built from 14 residues. The CDR3 DNA reads TGTGCCAGCAGTCCTGCACGACAGGGGTACGAGCAGTACTTC. As protein: CASSPARQGYEQYF.

This CDR3 is CASSPETGDSNQPQHF. As DNA, the CDR3 is TGTGCCAGCAGCCCGGAGACAGGGGATAGCAATCAGCCCCAGCATTTT. V gene TRBV5-5 combines with J gene TRBJ1-5, with 8 nucleotides matching TRBD1. J lost 0 bases, V lost 4 bases, and 6 bases had no gene match. CDR1 and CDR2 from the germline V gene are SGHKS and YYEKEE (reference sequence). The CDR3 has 16 residues.

CDR3 in amino acids: CGTGTPIGEQFF. CDR3 DNA sequence: TGTGGGACCGGGACACCCATAGGTGAGCAGTTCTTC. V is TRBV6-1 and J is TRBJ2-1, with a tentative D call TRBD1 (6 bases). This CDR3 spans 12 amino acids. Germline V gene sequence: CDR1 MNHNS, CDR2 SASEGT.

The rearrangement uses TRBV14 and TRBJ1-2; D is undetermined. The germline gives CDR1 SGHDN, CDR2 FVKESK. Trimming took off 0 bases at V and 7 bases at J, with 15 bases between the two ends. CDR3 length equals 15 residues. CDR3 region: CASSQDRVSGSGYTF. CDR3 nucleotide sequence: TGTGCCAGCAGCCAAGATCGGGTTTCCGGGAGTGGCTACACCTTC.